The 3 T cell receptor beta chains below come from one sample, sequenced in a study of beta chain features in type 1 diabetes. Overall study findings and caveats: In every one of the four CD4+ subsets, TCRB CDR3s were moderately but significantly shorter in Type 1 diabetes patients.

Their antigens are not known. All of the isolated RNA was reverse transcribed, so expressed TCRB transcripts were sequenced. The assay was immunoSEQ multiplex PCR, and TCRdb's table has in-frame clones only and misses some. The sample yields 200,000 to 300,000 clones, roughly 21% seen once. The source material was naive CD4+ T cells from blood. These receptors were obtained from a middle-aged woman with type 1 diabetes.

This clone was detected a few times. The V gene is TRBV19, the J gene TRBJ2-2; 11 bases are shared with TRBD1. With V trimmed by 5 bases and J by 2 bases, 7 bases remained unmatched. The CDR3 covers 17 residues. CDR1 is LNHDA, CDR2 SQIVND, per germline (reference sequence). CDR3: CASSPSWTGGNTGELFF. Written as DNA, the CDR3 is TGTGCCAGTAGTCCAAGTTGGACAGGGGGCAACACCGGGGAGCTGTTTTTT.

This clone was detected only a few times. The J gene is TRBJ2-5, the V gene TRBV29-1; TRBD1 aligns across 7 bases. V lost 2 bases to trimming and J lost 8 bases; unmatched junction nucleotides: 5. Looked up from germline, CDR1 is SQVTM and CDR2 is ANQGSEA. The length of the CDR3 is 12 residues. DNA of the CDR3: TGCAGCGTTGAATTAGGGACAGAAACCCAGTACTTC. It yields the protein CSVELGTETQYF.

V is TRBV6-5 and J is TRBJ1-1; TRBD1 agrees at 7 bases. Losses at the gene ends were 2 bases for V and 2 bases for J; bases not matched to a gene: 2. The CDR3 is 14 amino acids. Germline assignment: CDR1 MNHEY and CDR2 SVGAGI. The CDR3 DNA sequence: TGTGCCAGCAGTTACAGGGGGCCTAACACTGAAGCTTTCTTT. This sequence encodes CASSYRGPNTEAFF.